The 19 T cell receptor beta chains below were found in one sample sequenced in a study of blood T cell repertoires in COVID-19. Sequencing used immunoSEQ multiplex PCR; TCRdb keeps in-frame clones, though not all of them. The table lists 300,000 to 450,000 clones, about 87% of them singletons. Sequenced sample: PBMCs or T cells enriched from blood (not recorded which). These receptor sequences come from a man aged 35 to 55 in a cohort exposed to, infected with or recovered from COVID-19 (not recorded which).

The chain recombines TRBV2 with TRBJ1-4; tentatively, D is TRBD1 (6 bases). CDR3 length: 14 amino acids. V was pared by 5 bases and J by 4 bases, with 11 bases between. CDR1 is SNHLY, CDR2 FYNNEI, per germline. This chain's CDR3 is CASSLQGINEKLFF. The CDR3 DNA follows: TGTGCCAGCAGTCTCCAGGGGATTAATGAAAAACTGTTTTTT.

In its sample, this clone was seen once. The CDR3 reads CASTPLLTGVRGYGYTF. CDR3 nucleotides: TGTGCCAGCACCCCTTTACTAACAGGGGTTCGCGGCTATGGCTACACCTTC. The V call is TRBV28, the J call TRBJ1-2, with 7 bases matching TRBD1. CDR1 is MDHEN and CDR2 is SYDVKM in the germline V gene. After removal of 7 bases from V and 4 bases from J, the junction contained 18 bases not matched to a gene. CDR3 length: 17 residues.

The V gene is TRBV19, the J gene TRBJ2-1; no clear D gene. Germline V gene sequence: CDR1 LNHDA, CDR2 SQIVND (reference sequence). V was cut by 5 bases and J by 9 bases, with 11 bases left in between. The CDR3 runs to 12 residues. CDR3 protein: CASSAYSREQFF. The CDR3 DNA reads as TGTGCCAGTAGTGCATACAGCCGTGAGCAGTTCTTC.

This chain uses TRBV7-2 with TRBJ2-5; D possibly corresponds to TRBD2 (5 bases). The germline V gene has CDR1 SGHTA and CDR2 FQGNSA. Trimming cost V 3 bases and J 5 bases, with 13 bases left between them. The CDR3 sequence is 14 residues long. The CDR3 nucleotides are TGTGCCAGCAGCTTTGGGAGTGTGGAGGAGACCCAGTACTTC. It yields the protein CASSFGSVEETQYF.

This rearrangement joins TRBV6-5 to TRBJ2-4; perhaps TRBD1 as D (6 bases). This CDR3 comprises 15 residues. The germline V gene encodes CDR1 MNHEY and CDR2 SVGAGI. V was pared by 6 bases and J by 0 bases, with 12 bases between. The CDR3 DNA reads TGTGCCAGCAGCCGAGGGGGATTAGCCAAAAACATTCAGTACTTC. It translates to CASSRGGLAKNIQYF.

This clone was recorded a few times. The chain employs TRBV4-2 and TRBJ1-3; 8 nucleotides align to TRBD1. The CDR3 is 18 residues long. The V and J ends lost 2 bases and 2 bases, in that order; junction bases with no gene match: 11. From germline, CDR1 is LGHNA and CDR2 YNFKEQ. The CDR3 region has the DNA TGTGCCAGCAGCCAAATGATTATCGGGACAGGTACTGGAAACACCATATATTTT. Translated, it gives CASSQMIIGTGTGNTIYF.

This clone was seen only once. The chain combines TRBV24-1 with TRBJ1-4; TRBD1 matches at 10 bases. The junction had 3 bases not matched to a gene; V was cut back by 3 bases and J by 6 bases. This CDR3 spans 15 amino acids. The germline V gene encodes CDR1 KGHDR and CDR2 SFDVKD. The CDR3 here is CATSDPTGGHEKLFF. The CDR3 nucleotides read TGTGCCACCAGTGATCCGACAGGGGGCCATGAAAAACTGTTTTTT.

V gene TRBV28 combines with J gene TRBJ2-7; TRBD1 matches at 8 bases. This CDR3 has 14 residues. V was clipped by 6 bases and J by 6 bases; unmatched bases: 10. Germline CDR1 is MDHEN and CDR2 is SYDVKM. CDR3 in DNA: TGTGCCAGCAGCCCTGGACAGGGACCAGGCGAGCAGTACTTC. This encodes CASSPGQGPGEQYF.

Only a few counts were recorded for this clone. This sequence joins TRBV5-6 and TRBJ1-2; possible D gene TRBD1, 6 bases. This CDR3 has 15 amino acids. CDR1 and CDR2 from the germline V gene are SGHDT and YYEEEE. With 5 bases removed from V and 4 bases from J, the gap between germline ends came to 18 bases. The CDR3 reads CASRKDPTGPYGYTF. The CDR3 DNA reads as TGTGCCAGCAGAAAAGACCCGACAGGTCCCTATGGCTACACCTTC.

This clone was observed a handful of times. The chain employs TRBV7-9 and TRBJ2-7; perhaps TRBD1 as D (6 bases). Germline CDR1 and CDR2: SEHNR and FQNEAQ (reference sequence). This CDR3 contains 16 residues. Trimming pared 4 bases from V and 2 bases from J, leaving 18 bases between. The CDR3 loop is CASSSHPTGDTYEQYF. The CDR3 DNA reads TGTGCCAGCAGCTCCCACCCGACAGGCGATACCTACGAGCAGTACTTC.

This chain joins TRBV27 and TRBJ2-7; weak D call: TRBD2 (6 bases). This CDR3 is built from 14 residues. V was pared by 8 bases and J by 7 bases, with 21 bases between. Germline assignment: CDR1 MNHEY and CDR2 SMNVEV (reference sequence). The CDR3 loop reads CASRPRRGFGEQYF. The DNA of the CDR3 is TGTGCCAGCCGGCCTCGACGGGGGTTCGGGGAGCAGTACTTC.

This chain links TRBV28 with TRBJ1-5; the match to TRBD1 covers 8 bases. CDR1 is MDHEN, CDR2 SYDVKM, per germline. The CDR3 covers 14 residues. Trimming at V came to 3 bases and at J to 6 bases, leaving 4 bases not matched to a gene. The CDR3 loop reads CASSFSGGGQPQHF. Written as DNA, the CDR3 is TGTGCCAGCAGTTTTTCAGGGGGCGGTCAGCCCCAGCATTTT.

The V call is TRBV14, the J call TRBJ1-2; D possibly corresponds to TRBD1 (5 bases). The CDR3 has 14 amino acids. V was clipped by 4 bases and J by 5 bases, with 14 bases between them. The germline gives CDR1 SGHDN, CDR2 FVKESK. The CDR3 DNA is TGTGCCAGCAGCCCTTGGCAGGGCGCTTATGGCTACACCTTC. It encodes CASSPWQGAYGYTF.

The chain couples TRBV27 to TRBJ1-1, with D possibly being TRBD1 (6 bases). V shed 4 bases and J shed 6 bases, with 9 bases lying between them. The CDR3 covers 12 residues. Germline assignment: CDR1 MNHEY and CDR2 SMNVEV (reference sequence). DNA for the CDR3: TGTGCCAGCAGTTCCCGGACAGCTGAAGCTTTCTTT. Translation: CASSSRTAEAFF.

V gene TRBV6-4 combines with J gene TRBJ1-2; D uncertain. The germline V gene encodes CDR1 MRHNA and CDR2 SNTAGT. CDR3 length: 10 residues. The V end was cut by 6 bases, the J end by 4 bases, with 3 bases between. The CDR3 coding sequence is TGTGCCAGCAGCCTCTATGGCTACACCTTC. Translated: CASSLYGYTF.

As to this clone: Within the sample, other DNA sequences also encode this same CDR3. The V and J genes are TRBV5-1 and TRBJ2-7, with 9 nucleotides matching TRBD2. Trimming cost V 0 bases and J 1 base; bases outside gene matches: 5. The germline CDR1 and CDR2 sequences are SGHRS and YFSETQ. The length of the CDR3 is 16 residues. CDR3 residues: CASSLGGSGRSYEQYF. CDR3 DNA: TGCGCCAGCAGCTTGGGCGGTAGCGGGAGATCCTACGAGCAGTACTTC.

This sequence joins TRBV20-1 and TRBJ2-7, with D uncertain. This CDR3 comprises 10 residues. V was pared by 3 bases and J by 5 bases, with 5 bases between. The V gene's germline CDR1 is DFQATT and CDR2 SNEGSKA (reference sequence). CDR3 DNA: TGCAGTGCTAGGCAGGACGAGCAGTACTTC. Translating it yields CSARQDEQYF.

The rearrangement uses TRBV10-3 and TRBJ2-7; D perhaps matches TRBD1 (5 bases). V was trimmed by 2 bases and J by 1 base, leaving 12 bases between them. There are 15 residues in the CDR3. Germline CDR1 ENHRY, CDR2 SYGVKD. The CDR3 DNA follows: TGTGCCATCAGTGAGGGGGCCATTGGGTCCTACGAGCAGTACTTC. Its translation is CAISEGAIGSYEQYF.

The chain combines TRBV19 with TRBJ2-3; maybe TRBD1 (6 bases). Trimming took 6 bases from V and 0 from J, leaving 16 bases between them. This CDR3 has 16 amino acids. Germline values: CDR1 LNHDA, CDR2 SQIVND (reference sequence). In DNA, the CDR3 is TGTGCCAGTAGCAAGGTGGGGGCATCTAGCACAGATACGCAGTATTTT. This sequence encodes CASSKVGASSTDTQYF.